A single sample gave rise to the 28 T cell receptor beta chains below, sequenced in a study of blood T cells in healthy people across ages (dated by TCRdb to about 2015). The library came from 5' RACE. Reads for this sample came from an Illumina HiSeq 2500. The second PCR ran for about 7 to 11 cycles and used a J-beta primer mix along with a sample-barcoded 5' primer. The raw public data were reprocessed by TCRdb itself: fastp quality trimming at Q25, MiXCR clonotype calling, in-frame beta chains only. Duplicate CDR3 protein sequences are folded into a single record with the most common DNA and genes. Counted in this sample were 1,500,000 or so distinct CDR3 sequences; 59% of them appeared once. Roughly 6.3% of the sample rests with the top ten. Specimen: blood. These TCRs come from a man younger than 35 in good health.

This clonotype was seen once. In nucleotides, the CDR3 is TGTGCCAGCAGTTCGCGGGGTAGGAGGAATGAGCAGTTCTTC. Protein product: CASSSRGRRNEQFF. This chain links TRBV6-2 or TRBV6-3 with TRBJ2-1; the D gene is possibly TRBD2 (6 bases). This CDR3 comprises 14 residues. The V gene's germline CDR1 is MNHEY and CDR2 SVGEGT. V lost 4 bases and J 7 bases, leaving 14 bases between the germline ends.

The rearrangement links TRBV7-9 to TRBJ1-2; D may be TRBD1 (6 bases). CDR1 is SEHNR, CDR2 FQNEAQ, per germline (reference sequence). Trimming took 3 bases from V and 4 from J, leaving 18 bases between them. There are 16 residues in the CDR3. CDR3 loop: CASSLRTGQKPYGYTF. As DNA, the CDR3 is TGTGCCAGCAGCTTGAGGACCGGACAGAAGCCCTATGGCTACACCTTC.

A word on this clonotype: It is likely a read error, because the conserved phenylalanine at the end of the CDR3 is missing. The chain uses TRBV27 and TRBJ2-1, with D possibly matching TRBD1 (5 bases). The CDR3 runs to 15 residues. Germline V lookup: CDR1 MNHEY, CDR2 SMNVEV (reference sequence). Trimming took 2 bases from V and 5 from J, leaving 13 bases between them. CDR3 loop: CASSLRGRIDNEQFL. The CDR3, as DNA: TGTGCCAGCAGTTTAAGGGGCAGGATCGACAATGAGCAGTTCTTA.

This chain joins TRBV4-3 and TRBJ1-4; D may be TRBD1 (6 bases). Trimming took 3 bases from V and 3 from J, leaving 14 bases between them. The CDR3 loop spans 16 amino acids. Per germline, CDR1 LGHNA and CDR2 YSLEER. The CDR3 DNA follows: TGCGCCAGCAGCCACGAGGGGGGCTGGCCTAATGAAAAACTGTTTTTT. Protein: CASSHEGGWPNEKLFF.

This chain connects TRBV7-2 to TRBJ2-3; no clear D. Germline-derived CDR1 and CDR2 are SGHTA and FQGNSA. Trimming cost V 11 bases and J 2 bases, with 17 bases left between them. The CDR3 runs to 14 residues. Here the CDR3 reads CASATDRYTDTQYF. As DNA, the CDR3 is TGTGCCTCTGCAACGGACCGATACACAGATACGCAGTATTTT. The full variable domain, its missing parts supplied by reference TRBV7-2 and TRBJ2-3, is GAGVSQSPSNKVTEKGKDVELRCDPISGHTALYWYRQSLGQGLEFLIYFQGNSAPDKSGLPSDRFSAERTGGSVSTLTIQRTQQEDSAVYLCASATDRYTDTQYFGPGTRLTVL.

Details on this clonotype: The junction departs from germline at one end; a sequencing error may be responsible. J is TRBJ2-2 and V is TRBV6-5; TRBD2 is a possible D gene (5 bases). From germline, CDR1 is MNHEY and CDR2 SVGAGI. The CDR3 runs to 13 residues. This CDR3 is CASSTSSTGEPFF. The CDR3 region has the DNA TGTGCCAGCAGTACCTCTAGCACCGGGGAGCCGTTTTTT.

The chain has TRBV27 and TRBJ1-2, with 8 positions matching TRBD1. This CDR3 has 15 amino acids. The V gene's germline CDR1 is MNHEY and CDR2 SMNVEV (reference sequence). V lost 3 bases, J lost 5 bases, and 8 bases stayed unmatched. CDR3 DNA: TGTGCCAGCAGTTTCGTCACAGGGGGATCGTATGGCTACACCTTC. It is translated as CASSFVTGGSYGYTF.

The CDR3 DNA sequence: TGCGCCAGCAGCCAAGATAAGGCGTCGGCGTATGGCTACACCTTC. Protein: CASSQDKASAYGYTF. The rearrangement links TRBV4-1 to TRBJ1-2; D unclear. CDR1 is MGHRA and CDR2 is YSYEKL in the germline V gene. The CDR3 consists of 15 residues. The V end was cut by 0 bases, the J end by 5 bases, with 13 bases between.

The gene calls are TRBV11-2 and TRBJ1-1, with D unresolved. The germline CDR1 and CDR2 sequences are SGHAT and FQNNGV. With 1 base removed from V and 1 base from J, the gap between germline ends came to 7 bases. The CDR3 length is 14 residues. The CDR3 is CASSLARANTEAFF. CDR3 nucleotide sequence: TGTGCCAGCAGCTTAGCCCGGGCGAACACTGAAGCTTTCTTT. Full variable domain (outside the CDR3, taken from reference TRBV11-2 and TRBJ1-1): EAGVAQSPRYKIIEKRQSVAFWCNPISGHATLYWYQQILGQGPKLLIQFQNNGVVDDSQLPKDRFSAERLKGVDSTLKIQPAKLEDSAVYLCASSLARANTEAFFGQGTRLTVV.

V gene TRBV5-1 combines with J gene TRBJ2-7; 7 bases line up with TRBD1. Trimming took 0 bases from V and 0 from J; bases not matched to a gene: 6. Per germline, CDR1 SGHRS and CDR2 YFSETQ. The CDR3 consists of 16 residues. The CDR3 DNA reads as TGCGCCAGCAGCTTGGGAGACAGGGTACGCTCCTACGAGCAGTACTTC. This codes for CASSLGDRVRSYEQYF.

A few counts support this clonotype. The rearrangement links TRBV29-1 to TRBJ1-2, with 8 nucleotides matching TRBD1. The CDR3 runs to 15 residues. The V and J ends lost 4 bases and 0 bases, in that order; junction bases with no gene match: 7. CDR1 is SQVTM, CDR2 ANQGSEA, per germline. CDR3 loop: CSVVPGQGANYGYTF. The CDR3 DNA is TGCAGCGTTGTCCCTGGACAGGGAGCTAACTATGGCTACACCTTC.

The chain uses TRBV2 and TRBJ2-5; 7 nucleotides agree with TRBD1. CDR1 is SNHLY and CDR2 is FYNNEI in the germline V gene. The CDR3 has 12 residues. The junction had 3 bases not matched to a gene; V was cut back by 7 bases and J by 4 bases. CDR3 region: CASKRGLETQYF. CDR3 DNA: TGTGCCAGCAAGAGGGGGCTAGAGACCCAGTACTTC.

This clonotype was seen only a few times. The rearrangement uses TRBV2 and TRBJ2-7; D is possibly TRBD2 (5 bases). The length of the CDR3 is 13 residues. The ends were cut back, 4 bases at V and 2 bases at J, with 9 bases in the middle. Germline-derived CDR1 and CDR2 are SNHLY and FYNNEI. The CDR3 nucleotides are TGTGCCAGCAGTGGGCTAGCCCCCTACGAGCAGTACTTC. Amino acids: CASSGLAPYEQYF.

The chain joins TRBV3-1 to TRBJ2-3; D uncertain. The CDR3 sequence is 15 residues long. V was cut by 1 base and J by 2 bases, with 10 bases left in between. Germline CDR1 and CDR2: LGHDT and YNNKEL (reference sequence). The CDR3 is CASSQVGIDTDTQYF. For the CDR3, the DNA is TGTGCCAGCAGCCAAGTGGGGATTGACACAGATACGCAGTATTTT.

The V and J genes are TRBV7-2 and TRBJ1-4, with 7 bases matching TRBD1. CDR3 size: 15 residues. Germline V gene data show CDR1 as SGHTA and CDR2 as FQGNSA. V lost 5 bases and J lost 0; bases outside the gene matches: 3. DNA for the CDR3: TGTGCCAGCAGCCCACAGGGGCCAACTAATGAAAAACTGTTTTTT. It translates to CASSPQGPTNEKLFF.

This clonotype was seen a single time. The chain's CDR3 is CASSPWAGTGGNEQFF. In nucleotides, the CDR3 is TGTGCCAGCTCACCATGGGCCGGGACAGGGGGGAATGAGCAGTTCTTC. This sequence joins TRBV18 and TRBJ2-1; 11 bases line up with TRBD1. Germline lookup yields CDR1 KGHSH and CDR2 LQKENI. V shed 2 bases and J 7 bases; nucleotides not matched to a gene: 7. The CDR3 has 16 amino acids.

V and J are TRBV6-5 and TRBJ2-1, with D perhaps matching TRBD1 (6 bases). The CDR3 has 16 residues. Germline-derived CDR1 and CDR2 are MNHEY and SVGAGI. V gave up 6 bases and J gave up 3 bases, with 18 bases separating them. As DNA, the CDR3 is TGTGCCAGCAGGCCGAGGCCTGCAGGGGACTACAATGAGCAGTTCTTC. Translated, it gives CASRPRPAGDYNEQFF.

This clonotype was seen only a few times. This chain connects TRBV27 to TRBJ1-1; 10 bases align to TRBD1. The germline V gene has CDR1 MNHEY and CDR2 SMNVEV (reference sequence). The V and J ends lost 5 bases and 10 bases, in that order; junction bases with no gene match: 7. CDR3 length: 13 amino acids. The CDR3 bases are TGTGCCAGCAGTCCGGGACAGGGGTCGGCAGCTTTCTTT. Translation: CASSPGQGSAAFF.

The chain uses TRBV6-1 and TRBJ2-1; 9 bases are shared with TRBD1. The CDR3 is made up of 16 amino acids. The germline V gene has CDR1 MNHNS and CDR2 SASEGT. With V trimmed by 2 bases and J by 6 bases, 8 bases remained unmatched. The CDR3 reads CASSENFGDRVNEQFF. The DNA for the CDR3 is TGTGCCAGCAGTGAAAATTTTGGGGACAGGGTCAATGAGCAGTTCTTC.

The chain has TRBV6-2 or TRBV6-3 and TRBJ2-5; D might be TRBD2 (5 bases). This CDR3 is built from 13 residues. CDR1 is MNHEY and CDR2 is SVGEGT in the germline V gene. V lost 6 bases and J 1 base, leaving 9 bases between the germline ends. The CDR3 protein is CASSGIAQETQYF. CDR3 nucleotides: TGTGCCAGCAGCGGGATAGCCCAAGAGACCCAGTACTTC.

This clonotype was seen only a few times. The rearrangement uses TRBV6-5 and TRBJ2-5; TRBD2 is a possible D gene (6 bases). The CDR3 has 15 amino acids. Germline V gives CDR1 MNHEY, CDR2 SVGAGI. V was pared by 2 bases and J by 1 base, with 11 bases between. The DNA for the CDR3 is TGTGCCAGCAGTTACAGGCTAGCGACCCAAGAGACCCAGTACTTC. Protein product: CASSYRLATQETQYF.

V and J are TRBV12-3 or TRBV12-4 and TRBJ2-4; D gene unclear. This CDR3 region has 14 residues. V shed 5 bases and J shed 15 bases, with 23 bases lying between them. CDR3 region: CASSPTVSPYERYF. CDR3 DNA sequence: TGTGCCAGCAGTCCTACCGTCTCGCCCTACGAGCGGTACTTC.

This clonotype was counted only a few times. V usage is TRBV7-2 and J usage is TRBJ2-7; D uncertain. CDR1 and CDR2 from the germline V gene are SGHTA and FQGNSA. The ends were cut back, 2 bases at V and 4 bases at J, with 9 bases in the middle. The CDR3 is made up of 13 amino acids. CDR3 protein: CASSLTSRYEQYF. CDR3 in DNA: TGTGCCAGCAGCTTAACTTCCCGATACGAGCAGTACTTC.

The chain joins TRBV11-2 to TRBJ2-5, with D uncertain. The germline V gene encodes CDR1 SGHAT and CDR2 FQNNGV. V was clipped by 0 bases and J by 3 bases, with 14 bases between them. CDR3 length: 16 residues. The CDR3 reads CASSLDGQYWEETQYF. In DNA form, the CDR3 reads TGTGCCAGCAGCTTAGATGGGCAATACTGGGAAGAGACCCAGTACTTC. The full variable domain, with the rest looked up from reference TRBV11-2 and TRBJ2-5, is EAGVAQSPRYKIIEKRQSVAFWCNPISGHATLYWYQQILGQGPKLLIQFQNNGVVDDSQLPKDRFSAERLKGVDSTLKIQPAKLEDSAVYLCASSLDGQYWEETQYFGPGTRLLVL.

The gene calls are TRBV6-6 and TRBJ2-5, with 9 bases aligning to TRBD1. The CDR3 sequence is 13 residues long. J was trimmed by 5 bases and V by 6 bases; bases with no gene match: 4. Germline CDR1 MNHNY, CDR2 SVGAGI (reference sequence). In DNA form, the CDR3 reads TGTGCCAGCAGCCAAACAGGGGGCGAGACCCAGTACTTC. This sequence encodes CASSQTGGETQYF.

This clonotype appeared a few times. The chain has TRBV15 and TRBJ2-5; D not resolved. CDR1 and CDR2 (germline): LNHNV, YYDKDF (reference sequence). Trimming took off 0 bases at V and 2 bases at J, with 13 bases between the two ends. The CDR3 runs to 16 residues. The CDR3 DNA is TGTGCCACCAGCAGAGATCAAGCCGGGCTTCAAGAGACCCAGTACTTC. Encoded protein: CATSRDQAGLQETQYF.

The gene calls are TRBV7-2 and TRBJ2-1; no clear D. This CDR3 region has 18 residues. V lost 5 bases to trimming and J lost 0 bases, with 20 bases between them. Germline V gene data show CDR1 as SGHTA and CDR2 as FQGNSA. The DNA for the CDR3 is TGTGCCAGCAGCCCCAATGGTGGCAGCCAAAGCTCCTACAATGAGCAGTTCTTC. It specifies CASSPNGGSQSSYNEQFF.

The DNA for the CDR3 is TGCGCCAGCAGCCCCTGGGTGAACACTGAAGCTTTCTTT. It is translated as CASSPWVNTEAFF. The V and J genes are TRBV5-1 and TRBJ1-1; D is undetermined. CDR3 length equals 13 residues. Germline V gives CDR1 SGHRS, CDR2 YFSETQ. Trimming left V 4 bases short and J 0 bases short, with 7 bases between.